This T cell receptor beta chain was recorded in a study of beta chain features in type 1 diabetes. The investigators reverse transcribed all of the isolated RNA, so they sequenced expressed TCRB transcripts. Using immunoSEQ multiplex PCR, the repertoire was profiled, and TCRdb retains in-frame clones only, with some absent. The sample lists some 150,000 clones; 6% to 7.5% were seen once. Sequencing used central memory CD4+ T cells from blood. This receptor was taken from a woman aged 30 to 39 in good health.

The chain's CDR3 is CASSATGTSGRTDTQYF. The CDR3 DNA reads TGTGCCAGCAGCGCTACGGGGACTAGCGGGAGGACAGATACGCAGTATTTT. This rearrangement joins TRBV9 to TRBJ2-3; 15 bases map to TRBD2. The CDR3 sequence is 17 residues long. V gave up 3 bases and J gave up 3 bases; unmatched junction bases: 5. Germline CDR1 and CDR2: SGDLS and YYNGEE.